A selection of T cell receptor beta chains follows, all from one sample in a study of beta chain features in type 1 diabetes. Using immunoSEQ multiplex PCR, the repertoire was profiled, and TCRdb retains in-frame clones only, with some absent. The repertoire holds about 120,000 clones, with about 17% as singletons. Sequenced input: central memory CD4+ T cells from blood. The receptors originated from a man aged 25-40 years with type 1 diabetes. The CDR3 runs from the conserved cysteine through the conserved F or W. D genes are given only for firm matches. Clone size is shown for a subset of rows, as once, few, many or a class of expanded clone.

TRBV7-2,TRBJ2-6,.,.,TGTGCCAGCAGCCCCAGAGGGGCCAACGTCCTGACTTTC,CASSPRGANVLTF
TRBV7-2,TRBJ2-3,.,.,TGTGCCAGCAGCCCTTACCTGAGGGTCACAGATACGCAGTATTTT,CASSPYLRVTDTQYF
TRBV29-1,TRBJ1-4,.,.,TGCAGCGTTGAAACAGAAAATGAAAAACTGTTTTTT,CSVETENEKLFF
TRBV2,TRBJ2-7,.,.,TGTGCCAGCAGTGTGTTTGGAGAGCAGTACTTC,CASSVFGEQYF
TRBV5-1,TRBJ2-1,.,.,TGCGCCAGCAGCTCAAAGAGCGACAGTGGAGCCTACAATGAGCAGTTCTTC,CASSSKSDSGAYNEQFF
TRBV7-2,TRBJ1-5,.,.,TGTGCCAGCAGCTTCCAGGGCGACAGCAGGCAGCCCCAGCATTTT,CASSFQGDSRQPQHF
TRBV7-9,TRBJ1-1,.,.,TGTGCCAGCAGCAATGACAGGAACACTGAAGCTTTCTTT,CASSNDRNTEAFF
TRBV7-2,TRBJ2-3,.,few,TGTGCCAGCAGCTTAGGCACGCCAGATACGCAGTATTTT,CASSLGTPDTQYF
TRBV18,TRBJ2-7,.,few,TGTGCCAGCGCGCCCTTGAGTGGCGGGGTCTGGGAGCAGTACTTC,CASAPLSGGVWEQYF
TRBV7-2,TRBJ2-3,.,few,TGTGCCAGCAGCGTTAGCGGCCACTCGCAGTATTTT,CASSVSGHSQYF
TRBV19,TRBJ2-1,TRBD2,few,TGTGCCAGTAGTCATCCGCTAGCGGGCTACTACAATGAGCAGTTCTTC,CASSHPLAGYYNEQFF
TRBV30,TRBJ1-2,.,few,TGTGCCTGGAGCGCACCCGGGACGCCGTATGGCTACACCTTC,CAWSAPGTPYGYTF
TRBV4-1,TRBJ2-4,.,.,TGCGCCAGCAGCCAAGGCCCAAACATTCAGTACTTC,CASSQGPNIQYF
TRBV2,TRBJ2-5,.,few,TGTGCCAGCAGAGGGGAAGAGACCCAGTACTTC,CASRGEETQYF
TRBV2,TRBJ1-2,.,.,TGTGCCAGCAGTGTACAGGGAGACTATGGCTACACCTTC,CASSVQGDYGYTF
TRBV7-8,TRBJ1-2,.,.,TGTGCCAGCGGTTTAGGGGAGTATGGCTACACCTTC,CASGLGEYGYTF
TRBV6-5,TRBJ2-7,.,few,TGTGCCAGCAGCTCCTCTGGGGACACTGACTACGAGCAGTACTTC,CASSSSGDTDYEQYF
TRBV6-5,TRBJ1-2,.,few,TGTGCCAGCAGCTCCGGCCCTTCGGGAGATGGCTACACCTTC,CASSSGPSGDGYTF
TRBV7-2,TRBJ2-3,TRBD2,.,TGTGCCAGCAGCCGGAGGGAGGGAGCAGATACGCAGTATTTT,CASSRREGADTQYF
TRBV4-2,TRBJ1-2,.,few,TGTGCCAGCAGCCAAGGTTTTGGGGACAACTATGGCTACACCTTC,CASSQGFGDNYGYTF
TRBV4-1,TRBJ2-7,.,few,TGCGCCAGCAGCAAAGCTAAGGACTCTTACGGCGAGCAGTACTTC,CASSKAKDSYGEQYF
TRBV2,TRBJ1-5,TRBD1,many,TGTGCCAGCAGTGCCCCGACAGGGGAGGCCGTTCAGCCCCAGCATTTT,CASSAPTGEAVQPQHF
TRBV7-9,TRBJ1-1,.,.,TGTGCCAGCAGCTTAGCCCGCGAAGCTTTCTTT,CASSLAREAFF
TRBV9,TRBJ1-3,.,.,TGTGCCAGCAGCGCGGGGGGGTATGCCTCTGGAAACACCATATATTTT,CASSAGGYASGNTIYF
TRBV18,TRBJ1-2,TRBD1,few,TGTGCCAGCTCACCAGGGGCAGGGGGATTCGGCTATGGCTACACCTTC,CASSPGAGGFGYGYTF
TRBV27,TRBJ1-5,.,.,TGTGCCAGCAGTTTAAAGAGCAATCAGCCCCAGCATTTT,CASSLKSNQPQHF
TRBV2,TRBJ1-1,TRBD1,.,TGTGCCAGCTTCCGGGACAGGTCCATGAACACTGAAGCTTTCTTT,CASFRDRSMNTEAFF
TRBV7-2,TRBJ2-1,.,few,TGTGCCAGCAGCCTACTCGCTTGGGGGGACTCCTACAATGAGCAGTTCTTC,CASSLLAWGDSYNEQFF
TRBV29-1,TRBJ2-3,TRBD1,many,TGCAGCGCGGGTCCGGGGGACAGGGGATATTTT,CSAGPGDRGYF
TRBV27,TRBJ2-3,TRBD1,few,TGTGCCAGCAGTTCCCCCCTGGGACAGGTTCTCACAGATACGCAGTATTTT,CASSSPLGQVLTDTQYF
TRBV4-2,TRBJ1-5,.,few,TGTGCCAGCAGCCAAGACCGGGTCGGTAGCAATCAGCCCCAGCATTTT,CASSQDRVGSNQPQHF
TRBV5-1,TRBJ2-5,.,.,TGCGCCAGCAGCCAGGACTGGATGACCCAGTACTTC,CASSQDWMTQYF
TRBV7-2,TRBJ1-3,.,few,TGTGCCAGCGGGCAACAGGTTAGCTCTGGAAACACCATATATTTT,CASGQQVSSGNTIYF
TRBV7-2,TRBJ2-3,.,.,TGTGCCAGCAGCTTGGGTCGCACAGATACGCAGTATTTT,CASSLGRTDTQYF
TRBV13,TRBJ2-7,TRBD1,few,TGTGCCAGCAGCCACCGGGGACAGGGATTCTACGAGCAGTACTTC,CASSHRGQGFYEQYF
TRBV9,TRBJ1-2,TRBD1,.,TGTGCCAGCAGCGCGACTCAGGGGGCGAGCTATGGCTACACCTTC,CASSATQGASYGYTF
TRBV9,TRBJ1-6,.,.,TGTGCCAGCAGCCCAGGGAATTCACCCCTCCACTTT,CASSPGNSPLHF
TRBV11-3,TRBJ2-3,TRBD2,.,TGTGCCAGCAGTCCCAGAGCCGGGGCGGGGGGCCTCACAGATACGCAGTATTTT,CASSPRAGAGGLTDTQYF
TRBV9,TRBJ2-5,.,.,TGTGCCAGCAGCCGAGGGACCAACCGGGAGACCCAGTACTTC,CASSRGTNRETQYF
TRBV7-6,TRBJ2-7,TRBD2,.,TGTGCCAGCAGCGTGGGACTAGCCCTCGAGCAGTACTTC,CASSVGLALEQYF
TRBV6-1,TRBJ2-7,.,.,TGTGCCAGCGACGTCAGGGTAGGCTACGAGCAGTACTTC,CASDVRVGYEQYF
TRBV7-2,TRBJ2-1,TRBD1,.,TGTGCCAGCACCCTCGCGGGACAGGGCAACAATGAGCAGTTCTTC,CASTLAGQGNNEQFF
TRBV28,TRBJ1-2,.,many,TGTGCCAGCAGTTTTTCCAGGTTGTATGGCTACACCTTC,CASSFSRLYGYTF
TRBV27,TRBJ2-7,.,.,TGTGCCAGCAGTTTTATTAGCTCCTACGAGCAGTACTTC,CASSFISSYEQYF
TRBV6-5,TRBJ2-6,.,many,TGTGCCAGCACCTCACCCGTCTCTGGGGCCAACGTCCTGACTTTC,CASTSPVSGANVLTF
TRBV19,TRBJ2-1,.,.,TGTGCCAGTAATCCGGGGAGCTCCTACAATGAGCAGTTCTTC,CASNPGSSYNEQFF
TRBV10-1,TRBJ2-2,.,few,TGCGCCAGCTCTACAGAAAACACCGGGGAGCTGTTTTTT,CASSTENTGELFF
TRBV9,TRBJ2-4,.,.,TGTGCCAGCAGCCGGGACCAAAGGGACATTCAGTACTTC,CASSRDQRDIQYF
TRBV9,TRBJ1-2,.,.,TGTGCCAGCAGCGTAGACCTACACTATGGCTACACCTTC,CASSVDLHYGYTF
TRBV7-6,TRBJ2-7,TRBD1,few,TGTGCCAGCAGCCAGGGGTTGGGACAGGGGAGGAACGAGCAGTACTTC,CASSQGLGQGRNEQYF
TRBV7-2,TRBJ1-2,TRBD1,.,TGTGCCAGCAGCCCCCAGGGACAGGGGGTAGACTATGGCTACACCTTC,CASSPQGQGVDYGYTF
TRBV28,TRBJ2-3,.,.,TGTGCCAGCAGTTTAACCACAGATACGCAGTATTTT,CASSLTTDTQYF